This T cell receptor (beta chain) was sequenced during a study of beta chain features in type 1 diabetes. Per the germline V gene, CDR1 is MDHEN and CDR2 is SYDVKM. CDR3 length equals 11 residues. V was pared by 6 bases and J by 6 bases, with 9 bases between. Study-wide points: Compared with healthy donors, patients appeared to share more similar naive, central memory and regulatory TCRB repertoires. When Type 1 diabetes patients were examined, their TCRB CDR3s proved moderately but significantly shorter in all four CD4+ subsets.

Reverse transcribing all isolated RNA meant expressed TCRB transcripts were sequenced. The method was immunoSEQ multiplex PCR; TCRdb's version includes in-frame clones alone and lacks a portion of them. The table lists under 300,000 clones, approximately 20% of them singletons. Remarks on this clone: Its antigen is still unknown. Within the sample, other DNA sequences also encode this same CDR3.

The sequence was collected from a woman aged 40 to 49 with type 1 diabetes. The chain is built from TRBV28 and TRBJ2-7; D may be TRBD1 (5 bases). Sequencing input: naive CD4+ T cells from blood. The CDR3 reads CASSLGVEQYF. Written as DNA, the CDR3 is TGTGCCAGCAGCCTAGGGGTCGAGCAGTACTTC.